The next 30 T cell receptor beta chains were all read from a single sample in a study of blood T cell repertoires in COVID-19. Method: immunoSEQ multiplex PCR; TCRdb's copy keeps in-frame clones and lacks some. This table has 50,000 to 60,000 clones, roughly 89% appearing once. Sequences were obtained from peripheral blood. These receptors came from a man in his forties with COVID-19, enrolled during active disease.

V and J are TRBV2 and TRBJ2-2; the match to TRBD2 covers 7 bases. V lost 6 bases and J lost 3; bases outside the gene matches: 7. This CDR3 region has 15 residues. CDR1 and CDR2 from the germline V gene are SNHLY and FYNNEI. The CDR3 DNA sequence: TGTGCCAGCAGGTCCCGGGCGGGGGACACCGGGGAGCTGTTTTTT. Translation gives CASRSRAGDTGELFF.

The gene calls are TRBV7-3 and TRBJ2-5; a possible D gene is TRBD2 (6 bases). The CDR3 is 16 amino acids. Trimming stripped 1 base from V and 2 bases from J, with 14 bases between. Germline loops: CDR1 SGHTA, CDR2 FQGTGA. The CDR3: CASSLNGGLSQETQYF. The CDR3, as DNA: TGTGCCAGCAGCTTAAATGGGGGACTGAGTCAAGAGACCCAGTACTTC.

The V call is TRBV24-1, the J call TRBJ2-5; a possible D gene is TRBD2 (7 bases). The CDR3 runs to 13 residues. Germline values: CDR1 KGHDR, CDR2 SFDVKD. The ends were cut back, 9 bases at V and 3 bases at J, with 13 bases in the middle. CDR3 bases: TGTGCCACCGTGGGGGGGACAAAAGAGACCCAGTACTTC. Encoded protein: CATVGGTKETQYF.

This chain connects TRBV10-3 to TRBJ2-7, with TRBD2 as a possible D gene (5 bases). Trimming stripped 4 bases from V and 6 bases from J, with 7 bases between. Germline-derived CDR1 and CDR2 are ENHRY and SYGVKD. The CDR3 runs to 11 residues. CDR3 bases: TGTGCCATCAGTGGAGGAGGCGAGCAGTACTTC. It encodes CAISGGGEQYF.

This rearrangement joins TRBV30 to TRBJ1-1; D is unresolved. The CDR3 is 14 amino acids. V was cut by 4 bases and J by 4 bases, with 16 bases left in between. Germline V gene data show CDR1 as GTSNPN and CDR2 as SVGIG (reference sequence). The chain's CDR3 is CAWKVRTHSTEAFF. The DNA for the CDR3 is TGTGCCTGGAAAGTCCGGACTCATTCCACTGAAGCTTTCTTT. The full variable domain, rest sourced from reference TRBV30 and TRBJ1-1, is SQTIHQWPATLVQPVGSPLSLECTVEGTSNPNLYWYRQAAGRGLQLLFYSVGIGQISSEVPQNLSASRPQDRQFILSSKKLLLSDSGFYLCAWKVRTHSTEAFFGQGTRLTVV.

The CDR3 loop is CASSPGQGAASNEKLFF. In nucleotides, the CDR3 is TGTGCCAGCAGTCCCGGACAGGGGGCTGCTTCTAATGAAAAACTGTTTTTT. This chain joins TRBV2 and TRBJ1-4; 11 bases agree with TRBD1. The CDR3 totals 17 residues. V shed 5 bases and J 3 bases; nucleotides not matched to a gene: 8. Germline V lookup: CDR1 SNHLY, CDR2 FYNNEI.

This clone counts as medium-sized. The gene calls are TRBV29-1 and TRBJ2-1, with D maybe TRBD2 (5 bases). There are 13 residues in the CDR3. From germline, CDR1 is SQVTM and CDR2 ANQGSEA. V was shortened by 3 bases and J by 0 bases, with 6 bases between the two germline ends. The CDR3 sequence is CSVDSGSYNEQFF. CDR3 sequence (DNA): TGCAGCGTTGACAGCGGCTCCTACAATGAGCAGTTCTTC.

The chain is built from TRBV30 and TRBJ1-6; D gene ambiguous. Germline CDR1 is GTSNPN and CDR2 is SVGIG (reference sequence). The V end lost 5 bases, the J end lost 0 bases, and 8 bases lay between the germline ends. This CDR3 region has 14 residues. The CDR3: CAWGKSSYNSPLHF. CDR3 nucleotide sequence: TGTGCCTGGGGGAAGAGCTCCTATAATTCACCCCTCCACTTT.

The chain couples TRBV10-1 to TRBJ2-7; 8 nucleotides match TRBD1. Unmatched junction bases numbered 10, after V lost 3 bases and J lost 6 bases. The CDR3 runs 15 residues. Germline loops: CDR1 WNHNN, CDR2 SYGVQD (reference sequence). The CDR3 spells CASSDFRQGALEQYF. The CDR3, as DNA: TGCGCCAGCAGTGATTTCAGGCAGGGGGCTCTCGAGCAGTACTTC.

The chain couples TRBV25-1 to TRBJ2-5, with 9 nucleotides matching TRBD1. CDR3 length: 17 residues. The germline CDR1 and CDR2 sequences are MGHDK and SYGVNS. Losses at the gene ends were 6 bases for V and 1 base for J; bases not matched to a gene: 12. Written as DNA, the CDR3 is TGTGCCAGCAGCCCTAAGCCCGGGACAGGGTTCCAAGAGACCCAGTACTTC. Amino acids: CASSPKPGTGFQETQYF.

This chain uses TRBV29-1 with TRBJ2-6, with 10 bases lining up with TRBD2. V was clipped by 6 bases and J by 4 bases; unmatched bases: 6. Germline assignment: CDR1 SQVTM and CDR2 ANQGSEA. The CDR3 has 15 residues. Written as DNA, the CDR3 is TGCAGCGTAGCGGGGGGGTCGCCAGGGGCCAACGTCCTGACTTTC. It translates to CSVAGGSPGANVLTF.

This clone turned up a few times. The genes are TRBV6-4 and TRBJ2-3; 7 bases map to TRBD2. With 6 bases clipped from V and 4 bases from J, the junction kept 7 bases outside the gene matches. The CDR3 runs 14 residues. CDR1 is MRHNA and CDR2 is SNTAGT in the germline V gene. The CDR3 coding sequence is TGTGCCAGCAGCTATGGGGGGGAAGCAGATACGCAGTATTTT. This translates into CASSYGGEADTQYF.

The CDR3 here is CASRLAGGLYTDTQYF. For the CDR3, the DNA is TGTGCCAGCAGGCTAGCGGGGGGGCTATACACAGATACGCAGTATTTT. The chain employs TRBV28 and TRBJ2-3, with 12 bases matching TRBD2. Trimming cost V 6 bases and J 2 bases; bases outside gene matches: 6. Germline V gene lookup returns CDR1 MDHEN and CDR2 SYDVKM. The CDR3 is 16 residues long.

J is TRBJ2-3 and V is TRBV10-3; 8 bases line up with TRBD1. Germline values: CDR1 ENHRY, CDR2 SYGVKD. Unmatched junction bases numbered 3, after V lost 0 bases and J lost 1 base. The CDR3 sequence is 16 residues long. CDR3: CAISESTGGGTDTQYF. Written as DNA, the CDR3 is TGTGCCATCAGTGAGTCAACAGGGGGAGGCACAGATACGCAGTATTTT.

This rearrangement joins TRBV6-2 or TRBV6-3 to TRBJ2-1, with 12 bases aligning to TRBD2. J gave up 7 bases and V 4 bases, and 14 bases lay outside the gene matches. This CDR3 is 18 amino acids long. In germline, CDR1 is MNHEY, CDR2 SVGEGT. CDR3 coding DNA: TGTGCCAGCAGTTTCCCGACTAGCGGGGGCATATTGGGGAATGAGCAGTTCTTC. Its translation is CASSFPTSGGILGNEQFF.

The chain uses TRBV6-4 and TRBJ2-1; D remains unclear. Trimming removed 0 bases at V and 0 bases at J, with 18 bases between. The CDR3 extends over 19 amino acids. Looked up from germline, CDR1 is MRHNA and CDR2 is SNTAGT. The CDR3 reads CASSDSGVSIPSSYNEQFF. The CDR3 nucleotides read TGTGCCAGCAGTGACTCCGGCGTCTCAATACCTAGCTCCTACAATGAGCAGTTCTTC.

The CDR3 loop reads CASSSPGRDNNEQFF. CDR3 sequence (DNA): TGTGCCAGCAGTTCCCCGGGCAGGGACAACAATGAGCAGTTCTTC. This chain uses TRBV6-6 with TRBJ2-1; D might be TRBD1 (6 bases). CDR1 MNHNY and CDR2 SVGAGI come from the germline V gene (reference sequence). This CDR3 contains 15 residues. The V and J ends lost 4 bases and 5 bases respectively, with 15 bases between them.

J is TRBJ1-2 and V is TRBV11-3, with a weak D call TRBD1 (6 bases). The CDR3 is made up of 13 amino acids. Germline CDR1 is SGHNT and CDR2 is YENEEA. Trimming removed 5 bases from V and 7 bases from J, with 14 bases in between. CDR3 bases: TGTGCCAGCAGCAAAGGGGGGGGCGCTGGCTACACCTTC. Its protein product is CASSKGGGAGYTF.

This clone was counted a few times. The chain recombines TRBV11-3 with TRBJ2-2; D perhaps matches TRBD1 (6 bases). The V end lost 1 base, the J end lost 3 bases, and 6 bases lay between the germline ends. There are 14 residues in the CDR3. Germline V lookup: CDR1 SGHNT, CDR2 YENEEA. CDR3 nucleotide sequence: TGTGCCAGCAGCTTAGCAGGGGACACCGGGGAGCTGTTTTTT. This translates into CASSLAGDTGELFF.

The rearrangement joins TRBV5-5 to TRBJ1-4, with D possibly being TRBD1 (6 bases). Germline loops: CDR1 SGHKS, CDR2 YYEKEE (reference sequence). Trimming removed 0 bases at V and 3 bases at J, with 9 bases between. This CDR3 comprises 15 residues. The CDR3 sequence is CASSLEGTSNEKLFF. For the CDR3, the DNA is TGTGCCAGCAGCTTGGAGGGGACATCTAATGAAAAACTGTTTTTT.

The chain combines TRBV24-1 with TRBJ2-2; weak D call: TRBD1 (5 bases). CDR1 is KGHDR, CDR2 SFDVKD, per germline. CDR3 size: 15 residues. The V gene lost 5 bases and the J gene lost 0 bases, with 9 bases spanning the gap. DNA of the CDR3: TGTGCCACCAGTGGACAGCGACCGAACACCGGGGAGCTGTTTTTT. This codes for CATSGQRPNTGELFF.

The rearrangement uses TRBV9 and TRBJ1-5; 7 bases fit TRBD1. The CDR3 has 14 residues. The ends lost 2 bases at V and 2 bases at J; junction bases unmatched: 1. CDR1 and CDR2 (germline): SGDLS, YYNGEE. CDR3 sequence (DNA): TGTGCCAGCAGCGTGGGGACAGGCAATCAGCCCCAGCATTTT. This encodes CASSVGTGNQPQHF.

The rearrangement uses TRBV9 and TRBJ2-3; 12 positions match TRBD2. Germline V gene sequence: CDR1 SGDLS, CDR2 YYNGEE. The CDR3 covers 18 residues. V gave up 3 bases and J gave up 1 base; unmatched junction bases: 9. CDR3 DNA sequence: TGTGCCAGCAGCGAGAGGCTAGCGGGAGGGCCTGGCACAGATACGCAGTATTTT. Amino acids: CASSERLAGGPGTDTQYF.

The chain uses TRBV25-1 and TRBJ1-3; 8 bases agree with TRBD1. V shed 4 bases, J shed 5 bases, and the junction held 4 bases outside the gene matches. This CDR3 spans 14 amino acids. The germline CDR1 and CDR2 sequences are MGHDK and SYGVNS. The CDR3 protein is CASSVGQGRNTIYF. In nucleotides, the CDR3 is TGTGCCAGCAGTGTTGGACAGGGTAGAAACACCATATATTTT.

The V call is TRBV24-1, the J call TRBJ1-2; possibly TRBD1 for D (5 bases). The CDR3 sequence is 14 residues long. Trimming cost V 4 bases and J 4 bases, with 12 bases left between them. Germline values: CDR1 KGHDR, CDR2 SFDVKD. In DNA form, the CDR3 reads TGTGCCACCAGTGACCGAACAGGAGCCTATGGCTACACCTTC. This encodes CATSDRTGAYGYTF.

The CDR3 reads CASSLVPSRTGELFF. CDR3 coding DNA: TGTGCCAGCAGCTTAGTACCTAGCAGAACCGGGGAGCTGTTTTTT. The chain uses TRBV7-6 and TRBJ2-2, with D possibly being TRBD2 (5 bases). The CDR3 spans 15 residues. Germline V gene lookup returns CDR1 SGHVS and CDR2 FNYEAQ. Trimming took off 1 base at V and 5 bases at J, with 11 bases between the two ends.

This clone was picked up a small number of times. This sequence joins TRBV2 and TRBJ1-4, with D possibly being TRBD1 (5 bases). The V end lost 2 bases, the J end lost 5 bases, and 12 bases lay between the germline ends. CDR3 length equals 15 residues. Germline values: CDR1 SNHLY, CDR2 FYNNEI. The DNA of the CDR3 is TGTGCCAGCAGTGAATTAGGGACTCAGAATGAAAAACTGTTTTTT. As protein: CASSELGTQNEKLFF.

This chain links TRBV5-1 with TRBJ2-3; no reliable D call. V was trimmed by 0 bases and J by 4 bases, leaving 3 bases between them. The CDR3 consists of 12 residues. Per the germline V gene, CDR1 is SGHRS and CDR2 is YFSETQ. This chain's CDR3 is CASSLGADTQYF. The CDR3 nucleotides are TGCGCCAGCAGCTTGGGAGCAGATACGCAGTATTTT.

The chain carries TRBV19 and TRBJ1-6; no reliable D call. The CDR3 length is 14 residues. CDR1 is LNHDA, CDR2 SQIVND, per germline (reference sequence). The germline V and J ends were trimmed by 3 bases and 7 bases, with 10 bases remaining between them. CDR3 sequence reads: CASSIRGGNSPLHF. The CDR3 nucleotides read TGTGCCAGTAGTATTCGGGGTGGGAATTCACCCCTCCACTTT. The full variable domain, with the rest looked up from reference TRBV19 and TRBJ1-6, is DGGITQSPKYLFRKEGQNVTLSCEQNLNHDAMYWYRQDPGQGLRLIYYSQIVNDFQKGDIAEGYSVSREKKESFPLTVTSAQKNPTAFYLCASSIRGGNSPLHFGNGTRLTVT.

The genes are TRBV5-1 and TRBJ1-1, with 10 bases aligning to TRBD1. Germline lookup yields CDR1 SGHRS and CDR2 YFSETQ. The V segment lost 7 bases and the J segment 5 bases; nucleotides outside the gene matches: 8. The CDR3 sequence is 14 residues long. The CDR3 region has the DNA TGCGCCAGCGGCCGGGACAGGGGTTCGACTGAAGCTTTCTTT. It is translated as CASGRDRGSTEAFF.